This T cell receptor beta chain was identified in a study of blood T cells in healthy people across ages. Study-wide results and limits: In the absence of known donor CMV status, changes in expanded clonotypes were possibly confounded.

Combining a sample-barcoded 5' primer with a J-beta primer mix, a second PCR ran for about 7 to 12 cycles. Template switching added a 12-random-nucleotide identifier to every cDNA molecule. TCRdb re-derived calls from the 5' RACE reads in MiXCR, one entry per CDR3 protein. This table has about 780,000 distinct CDR3 sequences, about a quarter appearing once. The CDR3 consists of 14 residues. Trimming took 5 bases from V and 4 from J; bases not matched to a gene: 6. This clonotype has more than one count but fewer than ten. Its antigen remains unknown. This sample also belongs to another study, concerning T cells of mothers and their children.

The clonotype was recovered from a boy between 5 and 17 years old in good health. The rearrangement links TRBV12-3 or TRBV12-4 to TRBJ1-2; 8 positions match TRBD1. Material: blood. DNA of the CDR3: TGTGCCAGCAGTCTGGACAGGGACAGCTATGGCTACACCTTC. Its translation is CASSLDRDSYGYTF.